This T cell receptor beta chain was sequenced during a study of T cell therapy after organ transplantation. About the study: Expansion used a peptide pool of 30 HLA class I and II CMV epitopes. Across 2 to 6 intravenous infusions, patients got a median of 1.92 x 10^8 CMV-specific T cells. Of some ten patients, eight responded clinically and two did not.

As to this clone: The antigen is not known.

Sequencing used immunoSEQ multiplex PCR; TCRdb keeps in-frame clones, though not all of them. The sample records 50,000 or so clones, 85% to 95% being singletons. The germline V gene has CDR1 WSHSY and CDR2 SAAADI. V was cut by 6 bases and J by 0 bases, with 0 bases left in between. This CDR3 contains 11 residues. The gene calls are TRBV10-2 and TRBJ1-3, with D hard to call. The receptor was derived from a human patient who had received a solid organ transplant and had CMV disease. The specimen was CD8+ T cells from blood, collected before autologous CMV-specific T cell therapy. CDR3 residues: CASSSGNTIYF. Here the CDR3 DNA reads TGCGCCAGCAGCTCTGGAAACACCATATATTTT.